The T cell receptor beta chain under discussion was sequenced for a study of shared clonotypes between healthy human individuals (dated by TCRdb to about 2020). Turning to the overall study: Three men and two women, aged 18 to 49 years, made up the cohort. For each donor, CD4 naive and CD4 memory were each run on three plates, CD8 naive on two plates, and CD8 memory on one plate. Blood TCR repertoires of four to six healthy adults were deeply sequenced to estimate repertoire size and the extent of clonotype sharing between individuals. To increase sequencing depth and limit assay-specific biases, TCR repertoire library preparation and sequencing were carried out by different laboratories using diverse techniques. Between about 0.8 and 9.5 billion PBMCs per donor were obtained by leukapheresis. Overall study results and their limits: Estimated clonotype richness was generally larger for naive than for memory subsets. Across several donors, around 5% of naive CD4, approximately 3.6% of naive CD8, 2.3% of memory CD4, and 0.3% to 0.45% of memory CD8 clonotypes were shared. Compared with non-shared clonotypes, the clonotypes found in all four sorted-subset donors had higher generation probabilities. Even with the large sequencing depth, rarefaction of the sorted-subset datasets indicated that sequencing was incomplete. Because the study included a small number of donors, the genetic and exposure-history diversity represented was limited. Sampling was restricted to blood, and TCR repertoires in tissues likely differ from the TCR repertoires found in blood. Based on pairwise subsampling, the degree of clonotype sharing among donors was expected to be affected by sequencing depth.

Donors were healthy HIV-negative adults with no recently reported acute infections or vaccinations. Only Caucasian adults living in Nashville, Tennessee, USA were represented among the donors. CD4+ T cells were enriched by magnetic negative selection; naive cells were then positively selected on CD45RA, and the negative fraction formed the memory subset. Blood was collected by leukapheresis, and PBMCs were isolated by Ficoll-Histopaque density gradient centrifugation and then cryopreserved in liquid nitrogen vapor phase. Analytical flow cytometry was used to check the purity and quantity of each magnetically sorted T cell population. Each sorted fraction had its genomic DNA isolated and then quantified by UV absorbance on a Nanodrop 2000c. Measured from the cysteine to the phenylalanine, the CDR3 is 21 residues long. CDR3 DNA only is kept here, 63 bases in frame from base 1. The germline V gene gives CDR1 as SGHVS and CDR2 as FQNEAQ. Compared with germline, V lacks 0 bases and J lacks 1 base; bases without a gene match: 20.

Comments on this clone: The target of this receptor is not known. Base qualities are not at hand, and no much larger clone is one base apart.

Using the deep immunoSEQ assay, TCR CDR3 regions were amplified from genomic DNA by multiplex PCR. Extracted genomic DNA from each cell subset was spread evenly across all wells of several immunoSEQ 96-well plates, with each plate serving as a replicate. Each replicate PCR for sorted subsets received approximately 220 ng genomic DNA, equal to roughly 30,000 T cell genomes. Purified libraries were measured with a Qubit 3.0 fluorometer, size-checked on a Bioanalyzer 2100, and measured again with the KAPA Library Quantification kit. Each immunoSEQ 96-well plate was sequenced on its own single-read 150-cycle Illumina NextSeq 550 flow cell. On the authors' methods: Because the immunoSEQ output held only junctional sequences and lacked quality scores, the filtering could not match the filtering applied to full-length reads. Sequences were annotated with PyIR, a Python wrapper for IgBLAST v1.9, using IMGT germline references to assign V/J genes and CDR3. Reads were filtered out if the reads had weak V/J assignments (E-value above 1e-6), no CDR3, stop codons, out-of-frame junctions, or ambiguous translated residues. V3J clonotypes were defined as sequences sharing an identical inferred V gene, J gene, and CDR3 amino acid sequence. To compute the percentage overlap between repertoires, the number of shared unique clonotypes was divided by the size of the smaller repertoire. Richness of each repertoire was evaluated using RTK rarefaction, the Chao1 estimator, and Recon v2.1 estimates of unobserved clonotypes. Generation probabilities were computed with OLGA for all TCRbeta clonotypes obtained by the gDNA method from a handful of donors. In TCRdb, the immuneACCESS table is reduced to in-frame sequences with V and J assigned. These tables do not hold every clone; where another copy was compared, an unresolved V gene accounts for under half, and the others remain unexplained. That table is the source of V, J and clone size, and D and trimming were worked out from the DNA. Present in this sample are 2 million to 2.5 million clones, approximately 93% of which were seen just once. 0.39% of the sample goes to the ten largest clones.

Material: naive CD4+ T cells from PBMCs. This specimen's cell subset or site label, interpreted: CD45RA+ positively selected. The receptor's source is a man in his late teens or twenties in good health. Some clones in this sample may be carry-over from other donors' samples. Recombination connected TRBV7-8 to TRBJ2-5, with 7 bases aligning to TRBD2. CDR3 reads: CASSLALVGRVASGRQETQYF. In nucleotide form, the sequence is TGTGCCAGCAGCTTAGCGCTTGTTGGTAGGGTGGCTAGCGGACGCCAAGAGACCCAGTACTTC.